A selection of T cell receptor beta chains follows, all from one sample in a study of T cells in tumors after PD-1 blockade. Produced via immunoSEQ multiplex PCR; TCRdb's table is partial and in-frame only. This table holds 4,500 to 6,000 clones, over 50% found once. The sequenced sample was tumor tissue, obtained before anti-PD-1 treatment. The origin of the receptors is a human donor with cutaneous squamous cell carcinoma. CDR3s include the opening cysteine and the closing phenylalanine or tryptophan. The order of the fields is J gene, D gene, clone size, V gene, CDR3 protein, CDR3 DNA. The D gene is left open where the match is weak. The size field is filled for only some rows; it gives once, few, many or a size class.

J gene: TRBJ1-2; D gene: NA; clone size: NA; V gene: TRBV7-9; CDR3 protein: CASSLNAGINYGYTF; CDR3 DNA: TGTGCCAGCAGCTTAAATGCTGGCATCAACTATGGCTACACCTTC
J gene: TRBJ2-7; D gene: TRBD1; clone size: few; V gene: TRBV5-6; CDR3 protein: CASSVTGDEQYF; CDR3 DNA: TGTGCCAGCAGCGTGACAGGGGACGAGCAGTACTTC
J gene: TRBJ1-4; D gene: NA; clone size: once; V gene: TRBV29-1; CDR3 protein: CSVVGGAFGEKLFF; CDR3 DNA: TGCAGCGTTGTAGGGGGGGCTTTTGGTGAAAAACTGTTTTTT
J gene: TRBJ1-4; D gene: NA; clone size: NA; V gene: TRBV18; CDR3 protein: CASSRRHGATNEKLFF; CDR3 DNA: TGTGCCAGCTCACGAAGACACGGGGCAACTAATGAAAAACTGTTTTTT
J gene: TRBJ2-1; D gene: NA; clone size: NA; V gene: TRBV12-3/TRBV12-4; CDR3 protein: CASSLIRQQQFF; CDR3 DNA: TGTGCCAGCAGTTTAATCCGGCAGCAGCAGTTCTTC
J gene: TRBJ2-7; D gene: TRBD1; clone size: NA; V gene: TRBV30; CDR3 protein: CASSGQGYEQYF; CDR3 DNA: TGTGCCAGCTCGGGACAGGGATACGAGCAGTACTTC
J gene: TRBJ2-7; D gene: TRBD2; clone size: NA; V gene: TRBV28; CDR3 protein: CASSSLSGANYEQYF; CDR3 DNA: TGTGCCAGCAGTTCCCTTAGCGGGGCAAACTACGAGCAGTACTTC
J gene: TRBJ1-1; D gene: NA; clone size: NA; V gene: TRBV7-9; CDR3 protein: CASSLSGNTEAFF; CDR3 DNA: TGTGCCAGCAGCTTATCAGGGAACACTGAAGCTTTCTTT
J gene: TRBJ1-2; D gene: NA; clone size: NA; V gene: TRBV10-3; CDR3 protein: CAISDLAGGYTF; CDR3 DNA: TGTGCCATCTCTGATTTGGCGGGTGGCTACACCTTC
J gene: TRBJ2-7; D gene: NA; clone size: NA; V gene: TRBV5-5; CDR3 protein: CASSYTWAGVEQYF; CDR3 DNA: TGTGCCAGCAGCTATACTTGGGCAGGGGTCGAGCAGTACTTC
J gene: TRBJ2-2; D gene: NA; clone size: few; V gene: TRBV7-9; CDR3 protein: CASSSPLAGHTGELFF; CDR3 DNA: TGTGCCAGCAGCTCCCCCCTGGCAGGGCACACCGGGGAGCTGTTTTTT
J gene: TRBJ1-6; D gene: TRBD1; clone size: NA; V gene: TRBV5-6; CDR3 protein: CASSYYGQVNSPLHF; CDR3 DNA: TGTGCCAGCAGCTACTATGGACAGGTCAATTCACCCCTCCACTTT
J gene: TRBJ2-1; D gene: NA; clone size: NA; V gene: TRBV7-9; CDR3 protein: CASSGRDRNEQFF; CDR3 DNA: TGTGCCAGCAGCGGCCGGGATCGCAATGAGCAGTTCTTC
J gene: TRBJ2-2; D gene: NA; clone size: NA; V gene: TRBV6-1; CDR3 protein: CASSESYLTGELFF; CDR3 DNA: TGTGCCAGCAGTGAAAGCTACCTCACCGGGGAGCTGTTTTTT
J gene: TRBJ2-3; D gene: NA; clone size: NA; V gene: TRBV6-5; CDR3 protein: CASKTKADTDTQYF; CDR3 DNA: TGTGCCAGCAAAACCAAGGCAGACACAGATACGCAGTATTTT
J gene: TRBJ2-3; D gene: TRBD2; clone size: few; V gene: TRBV2; CDR3 protein: CASSDALAGGPDTQYF; CDR3 DNA: TGTGCCAGCAGTGACGCACTAGCGGGGGGGCCCGATACGCAGTATTTT
J gene: TRBJ2-7; D gene: NA; clone size: NA; V gene: TRBV3-1/TRBV3-2; CDR3 protein: CASSQAQGGEQYF; CDR3 DNA: TGTGCCAGCAGCCAAGCTCAGGGAGGCGAGCAGTACTTC
J gene: TRBJ1-6; D gene: NA; clone size: few; V gene: TRBV5-1; CDR3 protein: CASSLGSQGNNSPLHF; CDR3 DNA: TGCGCCAGCAGCTTGGGTTCGCAGGGTAACAATTCACCCCTCCACTTT
J gene: TRBJ2-3; D gene: TRBD2; clone size: NA; V gene: TRBV4-2; CDR3 protein: CASSYRLAESTDTQYF; CDR3 DNA: TGTGCCAGCAGCTACAGACTAGCGGAGTCCACAGATACGCAGTATTTT
J gene: TRBJ2-1; D gene: NA; clone size: few; V gene: TRBV6-5; CDR3 protein: CASSYDGGPNEQFF; CDR3 DNA: TGTGCCAGCAGTTACGACGGGGGGCCTAATGAGCAGTTCTTC
J gene: TRBJ2-2; D gene: NA; clone size: NA; V gene: TRBV7-2; CDR3 protein: CASSLRGTNTGELFF; CDR3 DNA: TGTGCCAGCAGCTTACGCGGGACGAACACCGGGGAGCTGTTTTTT
J gene: TRBJ2-2; D gene: TRBD1; clone size: NA; V gene: TRBV12-3/TRBV12-4; CDR3 protein: CASRRQGPGELFF; CDR3 DNA: TGTGCCAGCAGGCGACAGGGTCCCGGGGAGCTGTTTTTT
J gene: TRBJ2-3; D gene: NA; clone size: NA; V gene: TRBV15; CDR3 protein: CATSRSGFSTDTQYF; CDR3 DNA: TGTGCCACCAGCAGATCAGGATTTAGCACAGATACGCAGTATTTT
J gene: TRBJ1-5; D gene: TRBD1; clone size: NA; V gene: TRBV2; CDR3 protein: CASSRGQGAWGPQHF; CDR3 DNA: TGTGCCAGCAGTCGTGGACAGGGGGCCTGGGGGCCCCAGCATTTT
J gene: TRBJ1-1; D gene: NA; clone size: once; V gene: TRBV6-1; CDR3 protein: CASSENLHFEAFF; CDR3 DNA: TGTGCCAGCAGTGAAAACCTCCACTTTGAAGCTTTCTTT
J gene: TRBJ1-4; D gene: NA; clone size: NA; V gene: TRBV7-9; CDR3 protein: CASSDGTDYNEKLFF; CDR3 DNA: TGTGCCAGCAGCGACGGGACGGACTATAATGAAAAACTGTTTTTT
J gene: TRBJ2-2; D gene: NA; clone size: NA; V gene: TRBV6-5; CDR3 protein: CASSYWGQKNTGELFF; CDR3 DNA: TGTGCCAGCAGTTACTGGGGACAAAAGAACACCGGGGAGCTGTTTTTT
J gene: TRBJ2-1; D gene: NA; clone size: NA; V gene: TRBV5-4; CDR3 protein: CASSPPDEGTYNEQFF; CDR3 DNA: TGTGCCAGCAGCCCCCCAGACGAGGGGACCTACAATGAGCAGTTCTTC
J gene: TRBJ2-5; D gene: NA; clone size: few; V gene: TRBV10-3; CDR3 protein: CATLSVHKETQYF; CDR3 DNA: TGTGCCACTCTCTCAGTCCACAAAGAGACCCAGTACTTC
J gene: TRBJ2-2; D gene: NA; clone size: NA; V gene: TRBV5-4; CDR3 protein: CASSPLAGELFF; CDR3 DNA: TGTGCCAGCAGCCCCTTAGCCGGGGAGCTGTTTTTT
J gene: TRBJ2-5; D gene: NA; clone size: NA; V gene: TRBV5-1; CDR3 protein: CASSFDRPQETQYF; CDR3 DNA: TGCGCCAGCAGCTTCGACAGGCCTCAAGAGACCCAGTACTTC
J gene: TRBJ1-6; D gene: NA; clone size: NA; V gene: TRBV9; CDR3 protein: CASSVGRYGPLHF; CDR3 DNA: TGTGCCAGCAGCGTAGGGAGGTATGGACCCCTCCACTTT
J gene: TRBJ1-1; D gene: TRBD1; clone size: NA; V gene: TRBV10-2; CDR3 protein: CASRAGTGVNTEAFF; CDR3 DNA: TGCGCCAGCAGGGCCGGGACAGGGGTGAACACTGAAGCTTTCTTT
J gene: TRBJ1-3; D gene: NA; clone size: few; V gene: TRBV4-1; CDR3 protein: CASSQVGVGNTIYF; CDR3 DNA: TGCGCCAGCAGCCAAGTTGGGGTTGGAAACACCATATATTTT
J gene: TRBJ2-5; D gene: NA; clone size: NA; V gene: TRBV15; CDR3 protein: CATSRPADGTETQYF; CDR3 DNA: TGTGCCACCAGCAGACCCGCCGACGGGACAGAGACCCAGTACTTC
J gene: TRBJ1-4; D gene: NA; clone size: NA; V gene: TRBV29-1; CDR3 protein: CSVPLPGLDEKLFF; CDR3 DNA: TGCAGCGTCCCCCTTCCGGGGCTTGATGAAAAACTGTTTTTT
J gene: TRBJ2-3; D gene: NA; clone size: NA; V gene: TRBV19; CDR3 protein: CASSIGTSTDTQYF; CDR3 DNA: TGTGCCAGTAGTATAGGGACTAGCACAGATACGCAGTATTTT
J gene: TRBJ2-5; D gene: TRBD2; clone size: NA; V gene: TRBV15; CDR3 protein: CATSSILAGAQETQYF; CDR3 DNA: TGTGCCACCAGCAGTATTCTAGCGGGGGCCCAAGAGACCCAGTACTTC
J gene: TRBJ2-3; D gene: TRBD2; clone size: NA; V gene: TRBV5-1; CDR3 protein: CASSLDGTSGGAADTQYF; CDR3 DNA: TGCGCCAGCAGCTTGGATGGGACAAGCGGGGGGGCGGCTGATACGCAGTATTTT
J gene: TRBJ2-5; D gene: NA; clone size: NA; V gene: TRBV5-6; CDR3 protein: CASSPGSLRQYF; CDR3 DNA: TGTGCCAGCAGCCCGGGCTCCTTACGCCAGTACTTC
J gene: TRBJ1-1; D gene: NA; clone size: NA; V gene: TRBV18; CDR3 protein: CASSAVGVSAFF; CDR3 DNA: TGTGCCAGCTCAGCGGTCGGGGTCTCAGCTTTCTTT
J gene: TRBJ1-2; D gene: NA; clone size: few; V gene: TRBV4-1; CDR3 protein: CASSPILGVGYTF; CDR3 DNA: TGCGCCAGCAGCCCGATTTTGGGGGTTGGCTACACCTTC
J gene: TRBJ2-7; D gene: NA; clone size: NA; V gene: TRBV5-6; CDR3 protein: CASSLANYEQYF; CDR3 DNA: TGTGCCAGCAGCTTGGCCAACTACGAGCAGTACTTC
J gene: TRBJ1-6; D gene: NA; clone size: NA; V gene: TRBV6-6; CDR3 protein: CASSYGITDYNSPLHF; CDR3 DNA: TGTGCCAGCAGTTACGGGATCACAGATTATAATTCACCCCTCCACTTT
J gene: TRBJ1-4; D gene: TRBD1; clone size: NA; V gene: TRBV5-4; CDR3 protein: CASSPGTGQREKLFF; CDR3 DNA: TGTGCCAGCAGCCCTGGGACAGGGCAACGTGAAAAACTGTTTTTT
J gene: TRBJ2-3; D gene: TRBD1; clone size: NA; V gene: TRBV18; CDR3 protein: CASSPRQGDTQYF; CDR3 DNA: TGTGCCAGCTCACCGCGACAGGGGGATACGCAGTATTTT
J gene: TRBJ2-7; D gene: TRBD1; clone size: NA; V gene: TRBV7-9; CDR3 protein: CASSPSSGTGETYEQYF; CDR3 DNA: TGTGCCAGCAGCCCATCCTCCGGGACAGGAGAAACCTACGAGCAGTACTTC
J gene: TRBJ1-5; D gene: NA; clone size: NA; V gene: TRBV28; CDR3 protein: CASSSGGFGNQPQHF; CDR3 DNA: TGTGCCAGCAGTTCCGGGGGGTTTGGCAATCAGCCCCAGCATTTT
J gene: TRBJ2-7; D gene: TRBD1; clone size: NA; V gene: TRBV13; CDR3 protein: CASSSGQGEYEQYF; CDR3 DNA: TGTGCCAGCAGCTCAGGACAGGGCGAGTACGAGCAGTACTTC
J gene: TRBJ1-1; D gene: NA; clone size: few; V gene: TRBV9; CDR3 protein: CASSVRAGYTEAFF; CDR3 DNA: TGTGCCAGCAGCGTAAGGGCCGGGTACACTGAAGCTTTCTTT
J gene: TRBJ1-1; D gene: NA; clone size: once; V gene: TRBV20-1; CDR3 protein: CSARGNTEAFF; CDR3 DNA: TGCAGTGCTAGGGGTAACACTGAAGCTTTCTTT